In this sample, the clone carrying this T cell receptor (beta chain) turned up many times. Its antigen is unknown. The template was RNA from unsorted bulk tissue. Chemotherapy-naive patients with new lung cancer underwent thoracic surgery in China, August–late 2014. Germline V gene sequence: CDR1 SQVTM, CDR2 ANQGSEA. CDR3 length equals 15 residues. V was clipped by 7 bases and J by 9 bases; unmatched bases: 15. The data were obtained in a study of tumor and adjacent non-tumor tissue in lung cancer. Study at large: Patients comprised about a dozen adenocarcinoma, 2 squamous cell carcinoma and 1 small cell lung cancer. The patients, around 11 men and roughly 5 women, were roughly 30 to 80 with stage I to III disease.

Study observations and caveats: Tumor TCR diversity, when higher, was linked to shorter survival.

Three rounds of nested PCR, following a modified ARM-PCR protocol, produced the TCRbeta library. One entry per CDR3 protein, called by TCRdb with MiXCR from the multiplex PCR reads. The table records under 250,000 distinct CDR3 sequences, 71% of them present only once. The chain links TRBV29-1 to TRBJ2-1; 10 bases line up with TRBD1. The sequence derives from a man in his fifties or sixties with non-small cell lung cancer. The specimen sequenced was lung tumor tissue. CDR3 in amino acids: CSATVGGTGVGEQFF. CDR3 in DNA: TGCAGCGCAACTGTGGGGGGGACAGGGGTCGGTGAGCAGTTCTTC.